The subject of this entry is one T cell receptor (beta chain). Its antigen is unknown. The method was immunoSEQ multiplex PCR; TCRdb's version includes in-frame clones alone and lacks a portion of them. The table records approximately 110,000 clones, over 75% of them present only once. This CDR3 spans 13 amino acids. Germline V gene sequence: CDR1 LNHDA, CDR2 SQIVND (reference sequence). The V and J ends lost 6 bases and 3 bases respectively, with 11 bases between them. The source of the sample is a study of T cell responses to AZD1222 COVID-19 vaccine. Study-level results: Of spike-specific TCRs, nearly half reportedly target regions left unmutated in variants. Donors in the cohort were predominantly white British and more often female, and clonal diversity was possibly underestimated.

This clonotype was obtained from an adult in good health. The chain recombines TRBV19 with TRBJ1-2; weak D call: TRBD1 (5 bases). Sequencing was performed on peripheral blood, taken on day 0 of MenACWY control vaccination. CDR3 region: CASRDDSHYGYTF. CDR3 coding DNA: TGTGCCAGTAGAGATGACAGCCACTATGGCTACACCTTC.